This is a list of T cell receptor beta chains from one sample in a study of cytomegalovirus exposure and HLA in healthy donors. Sequenced by immunoSEQ multiplex PCR; TCRdb stores in-frame clones only, minus some. The sample holds under 250,000 clones; over 75% are singletons and the top ten take approximately 2%. What was sequenced was PBMCs. The receptor set was obtained from a woman in her late teens or twenties in good health and CMV-seropositive. The CDR3 runs from the conserved cysteine through the conserved F or W.

V gene: TRBV9
CDR3 protein: CASSADGWGPEQYF

V gene: TRBV5-1
CDR3 protein: CASSLGRSLTEAFF

V gene: TRBV19
CDR3 protein: CASSQTSGPLGETQYF

V gene: TRBV6-1
CDR3 protein: CASSGLAGETQYF

V gene: TRBV28
CDR3 protein: CASSRGNTEAFF

V gene: TRBV27
CDR3 protein: CASSLNSPTEAFF

V gene: TRBV5-1
CDR3 protein: CASRPSGSRYNEQFF

V gene: TRBV30
CDR3 protein: CAWSLTGSGANVLTF

V gene: TRBV27
CDR3 protein: CASSSRGIKTDTQYF

V gene: TRBV4-1
CDR3 protein: CASRRATGSEQYF

V gene: TRBV29-1
CDR3 protein: CSILILSGRAKDEQFF

V gene: TRBV4-1
CDR3 protein: CASSPVGLAGDNEQFF

V gene: TRBV2
CDR3 protein: CASSERSGRDQPQHF

V gene: TRBV5-1
CDR3 protein: CASSPRRLAGEETQYF

V gene: TRBV7-3
CDR3 protein: CASSFSAGAGELFF

V gene: TRBV15
CDR3 protein: CATSKGGLANEQFF

V gene: TRBV19
CDR3 protein: CASRNRLDRASNQPQHF

V gene: TRBV7-9
CDR3 protein: CASSGGFGTGGYTGNTIYF

V gene: TRBV28
CDR3 protein: CASPPAGGGSYEQYF

V gene: TRBV11-1
CDR3 protein: CASSLTGDTEAFF

V gene: TRBV9
CDR3 protein: CASSPWDIRDTEAFF

V gene: TRBV7-9
CDR3 protein: CASSFGQAEAFF

V gene: TRBV7-3
CDR3 protein: CASSFRQGAGYTF

V gene: TRBV5-1
CDR3 protein: CASSSGYNEQFF

V gene: TRBV2
CDR3 protein: CASSVESVPTGELFF

V gene: TRBV14
CDR3 protein: CASSRRELKETQYF

V gene: TRBV12-5
CDR3 protein: CASGLVVREGLAMEFF

V gene: TRBV5-1
CDR3 protein: CASSLDSSNEKLFF

V gene: TRBV30
CDR3 protein: CAWSVTGSPQYF

V gene: TRBV2
CDR3 protein: CASKPLAGASYNEQFF

V gene: TRBV9
CDR3 protein: CASSPRLAGLYNEQFF